What follows is one TCR beta chain and its context. The ends were cut back, 6 bases at V and 8 bases at J, with 19 bases in the middle. CDR3 length equals 15 residues. Germline CDR1 SNHLY, CDR2 FYNNEI. Primers used in a second PCR of roughly 6 to 12 cycles were a sample-barcoded 5' primer and a J-beta primer mix. TCRdb fed the 5' RACE reads into MiXCR, producing one record per CDR3 protein. The repertoire holds 550,000 to 600,000 distinct CDR3 sequences, with approximately 27% as singletons. The source of the sample is a study of blood T cells in healthy people across ages. What was sequenced was blood. This receptor was taken from a woman in her 70s in good health. The chain uses TRBV2 and TRBJ1-4; D is ambiguous. The CDR3 sequence: CASRPDRGGKEKLFF. DNA for the CDR3: TGTGCCAGCAGGCCGGACCGAGGAGGGAAGGAAAAACTGTTTTTT.